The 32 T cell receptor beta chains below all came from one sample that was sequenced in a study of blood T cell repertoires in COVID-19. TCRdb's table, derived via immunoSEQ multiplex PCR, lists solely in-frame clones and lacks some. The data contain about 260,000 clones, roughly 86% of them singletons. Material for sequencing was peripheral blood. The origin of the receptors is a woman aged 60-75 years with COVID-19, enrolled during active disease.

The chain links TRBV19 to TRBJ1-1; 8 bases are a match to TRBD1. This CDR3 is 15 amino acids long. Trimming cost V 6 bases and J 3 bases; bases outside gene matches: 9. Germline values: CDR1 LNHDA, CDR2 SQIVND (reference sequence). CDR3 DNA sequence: TGTGCCAGTAGCTCCCAGGGGGCCGGGGACACTGAAGCTTTCTTT. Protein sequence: CASSSQGAGDTEAFF.

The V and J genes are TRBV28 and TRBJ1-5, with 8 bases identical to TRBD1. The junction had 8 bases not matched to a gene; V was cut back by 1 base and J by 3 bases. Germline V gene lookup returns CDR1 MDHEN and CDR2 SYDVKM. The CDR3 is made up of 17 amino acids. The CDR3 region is CASSLLGTGLSNQPQHF. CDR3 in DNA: TGTGCCAGCAGTTTATTGGGGACAGGTCTGTCCAATCAGCCCCAGCATTTT.

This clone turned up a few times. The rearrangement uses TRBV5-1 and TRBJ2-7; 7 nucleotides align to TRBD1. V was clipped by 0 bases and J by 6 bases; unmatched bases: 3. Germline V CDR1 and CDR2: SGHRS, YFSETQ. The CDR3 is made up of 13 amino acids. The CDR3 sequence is CASSLDHRGEQYF. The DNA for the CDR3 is TGCGCCAGCAGCTTGGACCACAGGGGCGAGCAGTACTTC.

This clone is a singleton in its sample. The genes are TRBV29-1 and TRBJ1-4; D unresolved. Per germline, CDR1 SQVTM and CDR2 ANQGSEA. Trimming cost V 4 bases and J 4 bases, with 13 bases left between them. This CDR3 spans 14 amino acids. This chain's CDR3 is CSVGLGRVNEKLFF. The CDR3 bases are TGCAGCGTTGGTCTTGGTAGAGTTAATGAAAAACTGTTTTTT. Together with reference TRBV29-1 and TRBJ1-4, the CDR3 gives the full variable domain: SAVISQKPSRDICQRGTSLTIQCQVDSQVTMMFWYRQQPGQSLTLIATANQGSEATYESGFVIDKFPISRPNLTFSTLTVSNMSPEDSSIYLCSVGLGRVNEKLFFGSGTQLSVL.

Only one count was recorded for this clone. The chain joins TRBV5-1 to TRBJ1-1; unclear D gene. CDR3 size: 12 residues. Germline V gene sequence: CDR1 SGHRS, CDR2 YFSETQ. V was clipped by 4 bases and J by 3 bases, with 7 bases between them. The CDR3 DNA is TGCGCCAGCAGCCGGGTGGACACTGAAGCTTTCTTT. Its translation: CASSRVDTEAFF.

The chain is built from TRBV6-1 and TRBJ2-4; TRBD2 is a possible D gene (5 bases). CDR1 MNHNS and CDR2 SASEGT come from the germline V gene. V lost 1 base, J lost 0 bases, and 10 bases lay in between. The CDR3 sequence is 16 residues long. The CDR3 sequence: CASSEVGVQAKNIQYF. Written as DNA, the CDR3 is TGTGCCAGCAGTGAAGTCGGGGTGCAAGCCAAAAACATTCAGTACTTC.

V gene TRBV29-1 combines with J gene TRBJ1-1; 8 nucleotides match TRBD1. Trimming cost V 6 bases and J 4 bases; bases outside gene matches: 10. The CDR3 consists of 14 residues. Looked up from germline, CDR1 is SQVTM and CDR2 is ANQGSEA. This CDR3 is CSVSATGAGTEAFF. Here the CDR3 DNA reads TGCAGCGTATCCGCGACAGGGGCTGGCACTGAAGCTTTCTTT.

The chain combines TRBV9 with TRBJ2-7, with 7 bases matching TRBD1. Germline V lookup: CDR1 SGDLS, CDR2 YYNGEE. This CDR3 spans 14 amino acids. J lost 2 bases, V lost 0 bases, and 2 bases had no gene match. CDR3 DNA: TGTGCCAGCAGCGTAGGGGACAGAACCTACGAGCAGTACTTC. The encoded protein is CASSVGDRTYEQYF. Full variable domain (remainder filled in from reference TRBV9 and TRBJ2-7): DSGVTQTPKHLITATGQRVTLRCSPRSGDLSVYWYQQSLDQGLQFLIQYYNGEERAKGNILERFSAQQFPDLHSELNLSSLELGDSALYFCASSVGDRTYEQYFGPGTRLTVT.

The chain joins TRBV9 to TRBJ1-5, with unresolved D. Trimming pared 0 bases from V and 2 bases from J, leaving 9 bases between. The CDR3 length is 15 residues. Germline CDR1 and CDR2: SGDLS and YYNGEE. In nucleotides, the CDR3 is TGTGCCAGCAGCGTAGGAGGGTCTGGCAATCAGCCCCAGCATTTT. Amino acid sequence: CASSVGGSGNQPQHF.

The CDR3 DNA sequence: TGCGCCAGCAGCCGGGGACAGCCGAACACTGAAGCTTTCTTT. This codes for CASSRGQPNTEAFF. The rearrangement links TRBV5-1 to TRBJ1-1; the match to TRBD1 covers 7 bases. The CDR3 has 14 residues. The trim removed 4 bases at V and 1 base at J, leaving 4 bases unmatched. CDR1 is SGHRS and CDR2 is YFSETQ in the germline V gene.

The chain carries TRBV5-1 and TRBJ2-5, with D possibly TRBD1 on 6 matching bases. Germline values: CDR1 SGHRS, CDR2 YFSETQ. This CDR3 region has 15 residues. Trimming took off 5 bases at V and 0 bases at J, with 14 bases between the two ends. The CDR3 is CASSRDRPYQETQYF. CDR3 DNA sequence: TGCGCCAGCAGTCGAGACAGGCCGTACCAAGAGACCCAGTACTTC.

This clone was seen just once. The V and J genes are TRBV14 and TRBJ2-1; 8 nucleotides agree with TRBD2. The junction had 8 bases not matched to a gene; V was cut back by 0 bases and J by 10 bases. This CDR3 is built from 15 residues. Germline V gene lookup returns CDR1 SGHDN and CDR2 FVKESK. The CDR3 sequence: CASSQERSGRAEQFF. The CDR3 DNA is TGTGCCAGCAGCCAAGAACGATCCGGGAGGGCCGAGCAGTTCTTC.

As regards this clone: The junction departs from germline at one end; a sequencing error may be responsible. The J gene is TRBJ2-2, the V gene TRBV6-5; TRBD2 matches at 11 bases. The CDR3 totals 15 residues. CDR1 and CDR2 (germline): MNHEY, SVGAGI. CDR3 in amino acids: CATSLAGGVTGELFF. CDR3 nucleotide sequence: TGTGCCACCAGTTTAGCGGGAGGGGTAACCGGGGAGCTGTTTTTT.

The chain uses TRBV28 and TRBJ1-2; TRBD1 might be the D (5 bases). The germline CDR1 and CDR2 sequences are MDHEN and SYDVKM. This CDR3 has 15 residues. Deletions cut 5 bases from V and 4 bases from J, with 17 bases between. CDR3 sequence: CASSPFQGGFYGYTF. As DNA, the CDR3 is TGTGCCAGCAGTCCCTTCCAGGGAGGGTTCTATGGCTACACCTTC.

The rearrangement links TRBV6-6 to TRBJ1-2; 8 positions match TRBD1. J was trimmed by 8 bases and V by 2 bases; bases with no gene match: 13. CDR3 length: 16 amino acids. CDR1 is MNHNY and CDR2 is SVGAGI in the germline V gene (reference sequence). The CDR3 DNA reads TGTGCCAGCAGTTACCTTCCAGGGGGCGATAGATTAGGCTACACCTTC. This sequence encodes CASSYLPGGDRLGYTF.

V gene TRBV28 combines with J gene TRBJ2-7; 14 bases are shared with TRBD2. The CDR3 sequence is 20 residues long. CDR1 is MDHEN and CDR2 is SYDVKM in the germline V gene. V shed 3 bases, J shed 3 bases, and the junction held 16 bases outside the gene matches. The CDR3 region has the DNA TGTGCCAGCAGTTTGGCGCCCTCGGGACTAGCGGGAGTCATTATCTACGAGCAGTACTTC. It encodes CASSLAPSGLAGVIIYEQYF.

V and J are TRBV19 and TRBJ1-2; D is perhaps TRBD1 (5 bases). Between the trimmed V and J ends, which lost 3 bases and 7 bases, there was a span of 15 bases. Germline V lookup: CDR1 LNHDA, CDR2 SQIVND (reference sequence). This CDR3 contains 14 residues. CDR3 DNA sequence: TGTGCCAGTAGTATCCAGGGCATGGTTGGTGGCTACACCTTC. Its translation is CASSIQGMVGGYTF.

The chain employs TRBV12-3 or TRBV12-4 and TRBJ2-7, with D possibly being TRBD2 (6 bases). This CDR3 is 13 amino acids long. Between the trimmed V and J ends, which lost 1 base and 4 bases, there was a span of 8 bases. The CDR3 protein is CASSLGGRYEQYF. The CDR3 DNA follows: TGTGCCAGCAGTTTAGGGGGGAGGTACGAGCAGTACTTC.

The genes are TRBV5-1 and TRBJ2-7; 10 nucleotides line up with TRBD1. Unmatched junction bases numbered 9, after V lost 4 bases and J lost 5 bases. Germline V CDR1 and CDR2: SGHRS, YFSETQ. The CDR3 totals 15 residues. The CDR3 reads CASSRGGQGYNEQYF. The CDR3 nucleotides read TGCGCCAGCAGCCGAGGGGGACAGGGGTATAACGAGCAGTACTTC.

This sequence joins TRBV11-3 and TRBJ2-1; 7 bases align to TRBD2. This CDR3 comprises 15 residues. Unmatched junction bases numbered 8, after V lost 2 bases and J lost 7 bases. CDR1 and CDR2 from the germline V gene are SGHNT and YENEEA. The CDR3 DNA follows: TGTGCCAGCAGCTTAAGGGCTAGCGGACCAAATGAGCAGTTCTTC. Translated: CASSLRASGPNEQFF.

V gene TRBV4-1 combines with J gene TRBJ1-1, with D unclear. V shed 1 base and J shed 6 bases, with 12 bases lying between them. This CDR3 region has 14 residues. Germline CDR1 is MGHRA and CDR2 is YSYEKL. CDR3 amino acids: CASSQGLRGPEAFF. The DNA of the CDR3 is TGCGCCAGCAGCCAAGGACTGCGAGGGCCTGAAGCTTTCTTT.

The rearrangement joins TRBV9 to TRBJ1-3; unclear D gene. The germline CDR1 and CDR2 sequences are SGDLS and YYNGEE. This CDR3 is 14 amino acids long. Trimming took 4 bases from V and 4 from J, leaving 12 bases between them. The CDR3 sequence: CASSQTLAGNTIYF. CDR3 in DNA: TGTGCCAGCAGCCAGACTTTAGCGGGAAACACCATATATTTT.

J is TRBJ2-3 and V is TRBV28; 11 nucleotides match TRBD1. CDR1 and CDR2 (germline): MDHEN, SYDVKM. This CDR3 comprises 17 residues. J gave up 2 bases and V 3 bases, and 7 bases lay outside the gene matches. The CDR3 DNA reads TGTGCCAGCAGTTTGCCGGGACAGGGGGTTTCCACAGATACGCAGTATTTT. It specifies CASSLPGQGVSTDTQYF.

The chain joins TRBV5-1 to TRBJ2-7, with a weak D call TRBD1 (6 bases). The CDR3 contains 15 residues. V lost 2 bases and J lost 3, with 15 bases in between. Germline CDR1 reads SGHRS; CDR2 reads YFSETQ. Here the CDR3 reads CASSFRTGSIYEQYF. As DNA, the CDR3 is TGCGCCAGCAGCTTTCGTACAGGGTCGATCTACGAGCAGTACTTC.

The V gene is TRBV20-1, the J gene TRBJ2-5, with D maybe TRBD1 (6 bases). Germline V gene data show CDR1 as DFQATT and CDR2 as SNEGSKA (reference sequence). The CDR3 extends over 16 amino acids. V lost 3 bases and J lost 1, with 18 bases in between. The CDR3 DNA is TGCAGTGCTAGTCGGGATGGCAGGGGCAGCCAAGAGACCCAGTACTTC. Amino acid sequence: CSASRDGRGSQETQYF.

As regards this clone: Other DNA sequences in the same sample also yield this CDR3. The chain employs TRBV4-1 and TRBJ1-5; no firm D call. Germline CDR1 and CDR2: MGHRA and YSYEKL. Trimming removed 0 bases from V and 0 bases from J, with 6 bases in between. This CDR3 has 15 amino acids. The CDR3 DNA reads TGCGCCAGCAGCCAAGATCGGGGTAGCAATCAGCCCCAGCATTTT. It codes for CASSQDRGSNQPQHF.

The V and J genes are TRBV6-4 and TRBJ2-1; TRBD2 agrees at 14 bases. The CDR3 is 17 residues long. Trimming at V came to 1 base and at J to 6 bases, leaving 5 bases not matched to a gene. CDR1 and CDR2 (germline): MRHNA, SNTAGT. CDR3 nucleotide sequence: TGTGCCAGCAGTGACTTGGGCGGGACTAGCGGGAGCAATGAGCAGTTCTTC. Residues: CASSDLGGTSGSNEQFF.

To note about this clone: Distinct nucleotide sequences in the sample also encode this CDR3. The CDR3 sequence is CASSLGPGNTEAFF. For the CDR3, the DNA is TGTGCCAGCAGCTTGGGGCCGGGGAACACTGAAGCTTTCTTT. This chain connects TRBV7-3 to TRBJ1-1, with D maybe TRBD1 (5 bases). The CDR3 is 14 amino acids. V lost 3 bases and J 1 base, leaving 9 bases between the germline ends. Germline V gene data show CDR1 as SGHTA and CDR2 as FQGTGA.

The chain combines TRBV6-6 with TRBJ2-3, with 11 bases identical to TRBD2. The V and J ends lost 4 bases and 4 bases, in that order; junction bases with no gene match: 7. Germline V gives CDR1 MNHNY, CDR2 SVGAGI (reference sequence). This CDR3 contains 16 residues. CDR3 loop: CASSSPLAGVADTQYF. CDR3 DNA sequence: TGTGCCAGCAGTTCCCCACTAGCGGGAGTAGCAGATACGCAGTATTTT.

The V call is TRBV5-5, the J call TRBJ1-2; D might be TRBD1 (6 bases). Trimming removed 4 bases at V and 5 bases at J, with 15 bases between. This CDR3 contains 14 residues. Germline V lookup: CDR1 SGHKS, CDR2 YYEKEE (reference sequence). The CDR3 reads CASSPKQGIYGYTF. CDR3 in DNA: TGTGCCAGCAGCCCGAAACAGGGAATTTATGGCTACACCTTC.

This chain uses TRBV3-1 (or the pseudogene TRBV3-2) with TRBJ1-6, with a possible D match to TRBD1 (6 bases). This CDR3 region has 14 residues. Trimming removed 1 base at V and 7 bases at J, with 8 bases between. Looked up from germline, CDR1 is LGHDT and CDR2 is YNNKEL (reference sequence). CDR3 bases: TGTGCCAGCAGCCAAGGTAGGGGGAATTCACCCCTCCACTTT. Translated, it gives CASSQGRGNSPLHF.

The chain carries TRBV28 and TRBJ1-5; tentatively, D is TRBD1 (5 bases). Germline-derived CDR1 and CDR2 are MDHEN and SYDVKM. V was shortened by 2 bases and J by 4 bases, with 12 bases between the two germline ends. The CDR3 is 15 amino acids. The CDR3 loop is CASSLGGGRNQPQHF. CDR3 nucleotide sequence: TGTGCCAGCAGTTTAGGGGGGGGTCGGAATCAGCCCCAGCATTTT.